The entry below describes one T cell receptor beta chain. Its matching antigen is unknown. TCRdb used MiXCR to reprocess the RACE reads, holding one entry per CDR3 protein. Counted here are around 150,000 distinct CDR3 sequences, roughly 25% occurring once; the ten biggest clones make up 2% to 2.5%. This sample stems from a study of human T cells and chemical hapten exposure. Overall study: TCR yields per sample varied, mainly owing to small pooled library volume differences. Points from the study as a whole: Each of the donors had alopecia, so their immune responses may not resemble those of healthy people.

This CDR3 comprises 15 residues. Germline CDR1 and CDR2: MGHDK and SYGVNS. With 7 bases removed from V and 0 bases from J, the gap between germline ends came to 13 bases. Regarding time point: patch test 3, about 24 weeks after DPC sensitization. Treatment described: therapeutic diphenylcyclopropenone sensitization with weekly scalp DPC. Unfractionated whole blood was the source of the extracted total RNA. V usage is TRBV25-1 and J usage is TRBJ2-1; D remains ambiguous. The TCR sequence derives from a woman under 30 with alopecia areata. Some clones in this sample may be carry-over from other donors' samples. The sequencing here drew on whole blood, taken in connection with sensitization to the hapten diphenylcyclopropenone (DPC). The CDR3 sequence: CASTRKGSSYNEQFF. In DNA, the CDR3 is TGTGCCAGCACCCGTAAGGGTAGCTCCTACAATGAGCAGTTCTTC.